This T cell receptor (beta chain) was retrieved from a study of T cell responses to AZD1222 COVID-19 vaccine. Using immunoSEQ multiplex PCR, the repertoire was profiled, and TCRdb retains in-frame clones only, with some absent. Here the sample spans some 130,000 clones, over 85% being singletons. Study conclusions and caveats: Donors were largely white British and mainly female; clonal diversity was possibly underestimated. The number of AZD1222 recipients seropositive at baseline was only five or six. Unmutated variant regions reportedly attract nearly half of all spike-specific TCRs. Spike was spanned by vaccine-associated CD4 TCRs, with dominance at 160-218 and 743-854.

Comment on this clone: Antigen unknown.

The TCR sequence derives from an adult who received the AZD1222 COVID-19 vaccine. The specimen was peripheral blood, collected 28 days after the second AZD1222 dose.

CDR3: CASSQDSGLTNEQFF. For the CDR3, the DNA is TGTGCCAGCAGCCAAGATTCCGGACTTACCAATGAGCAGTTCTTC. The chain combines TRBV4-2 with TRBJ2-1; D is possibly TRBD2 (5 bases). V lost 0 bases and J lost 6, with 12 bases in between. Germline V CDR1 and CDR2: LGHNA, YNFKEQ. The length of the CDR3 is 15 residues.